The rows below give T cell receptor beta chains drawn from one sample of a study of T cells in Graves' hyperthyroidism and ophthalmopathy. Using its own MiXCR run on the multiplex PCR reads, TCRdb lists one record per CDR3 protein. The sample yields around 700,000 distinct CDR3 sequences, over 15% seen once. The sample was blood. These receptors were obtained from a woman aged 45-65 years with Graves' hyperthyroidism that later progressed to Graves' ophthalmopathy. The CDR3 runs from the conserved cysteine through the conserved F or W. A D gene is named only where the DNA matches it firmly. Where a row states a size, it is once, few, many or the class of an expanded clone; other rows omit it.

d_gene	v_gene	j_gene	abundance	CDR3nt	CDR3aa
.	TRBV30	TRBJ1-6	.	TGTGCCTGGCAAACCAACAATTCACCCCTCCACTTT	CAWQTNNSPLHF
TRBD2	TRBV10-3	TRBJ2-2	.	TGTGCCATCAGGCGACCTGGACTAGCGGGGGCAGGGACCGGGGAGCTGTTTTTT	CAIRRPGLAGAGTGELFF
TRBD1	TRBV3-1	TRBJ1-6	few	TGTGCCAGCAGCCAATTTTCCGGACAGGGGTATAATTCACCCCTCCACTTT	CASSQFSGQGYNSPLHF
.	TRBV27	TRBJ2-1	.	TGTGCCAGCAGTTTCTTGGGGCCCAATGAGCAGTTCTTC	CASSFLGPNEQFF
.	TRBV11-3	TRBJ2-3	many	TGTGCCAGCAGCTTAGTGTCAGGCCAGGGAGATACGCAGTATTTT	CASSLVSGQGDTQYF
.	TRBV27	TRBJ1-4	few	TGTGCCAGCAGTCCACTCTCCGCAACTAATGAAAAACTGTTTTTT	CASSPLSATNEKLFF
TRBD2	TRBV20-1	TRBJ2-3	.	TGCAGTGCTACGCGGGGACTAGGCGTCACAGATACGCAGTATTTT	CSATRGLGVTDTQYF
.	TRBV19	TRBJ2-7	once	TGTGCCAGTAGTGATTTTCGGGGCCCCTACGAGCAGTACTTC	CASSDFRGPYEQYF
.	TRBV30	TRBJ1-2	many	TGTGCCTGCACCAGGGAGAGGGACTATGGCTACACCTTC	CACTRERDYGYTF
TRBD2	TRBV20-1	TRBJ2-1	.	TGCAGTGCTAGGGGGCAGCGGGGGGCCAATGAGCAGTTCTTC	CSARGQRGANEQFF
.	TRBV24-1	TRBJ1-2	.	TGTGCCACCAGTGCCACCGGGCTATATGGCTACACCTTC	CATSATGLYGYTF
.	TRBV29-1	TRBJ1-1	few	TGCAGCGTTGATGTCAGGCGAACTGAAGCTTTCTTT	CSVDVRRTEAFF
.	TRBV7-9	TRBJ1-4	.	TGTGCCAGCAGCTCACACAGGGCCCGAGTGGAGGAAAAACTGTTTTTT	CASSSHRARVEEKLFF
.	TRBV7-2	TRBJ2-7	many	TGTGCCAGCAGCGGGGGGGCTGTCTACGAGCAGTACTTC	CASSGGAVYEQYF
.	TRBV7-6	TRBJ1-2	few	TGTGCCAGCAGCTTGGGGGATGACTATGGCTACACCTTC	CASSLGDDYGYTF
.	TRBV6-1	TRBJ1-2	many	TGTGCCAGCAGTGATTTCCCAGACAGGCCATATGGCTACACCTTC	CASSDFPDRPYGYTF
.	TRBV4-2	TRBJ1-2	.	TGTGCCAGCAGCCAAGAGGGTTTGGGAGTCAATGGCTACACCTTC	CASSQEGLGVNGYTF
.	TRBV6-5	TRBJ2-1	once	TGTGCCAGCAGTTACGGCCCCCACGGTGAGCAGTTCTTC	CASSYGPHGEQFF
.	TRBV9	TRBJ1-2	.	TGTGCCAGCAGCGAGGCCTACGACAGTACTAACTATGGCTACACCTTC	CASSEAYDSTNYGYTF